The rows below give T cell receptor beta chains drawn from one sample of a study of blood T cell repertoires in COVID-19. Profiling relied on immunoSEQ multiplex PCR, and the TCRdb table lists in-frame clones only, not all of them. The data hold hundreds of thousands of clones, with 85% to 90% observed a single time. The sample consisted of PBMCs or T cells enriched from blood (not recorded which). The receptors shown here come from a man aged 40-55 years who had recovered from COVID-19. The CDR3 runs from the conserved cysteine through the conserved F or W. Fields, in order: J gene, V gene, CDR3 length, clone size, D gene, CDR3 DNA, CDR3 protein. The D gene is left open where the match is weak. Only part of the rows carry a size: once, few, many, or a class if the clone is expanded.

>TRBJ1-1|TRBV7-7|15|.|.
TGTGCCAGCAGCCTACGACACTCACGGAACACTGAAGCTTTCTTT
CASSLRHSRNTEAFF
>TRBJ2-2|TRBV7-3|16|once|TRBD1
TGTGCCAGCAGCTTAACACAGGGGCGGTTTACCGGGGAGCTGTTTTTT
CASSLTQGRFTGELFF
>TRBJ2-5|TRBV4-1|15|.|.
TGCGCCAGCAGCCAATACATCAGGGGTGGGGAGACCCAGTACTTC
CASSQYIRGGETQYF
>TRBJ2-3|TRBV5-1|16|.|TRBD2
TGCGCCAGCAGCTTGGTAGTAGCGGGAGCCACAGATACGCAGTATTTT
CASSLVVAGATDTQYF
>TRBJ2-3|TRBV11-2|15|.|TRBD2
TGTGCCAGCAGCTTGGCCCGCGGGAGGGTAGATACGCAGTATTTT
CASSLARGRVDTQYF
>TRBJ2-5|TRBV24-1|15|.|TRBD1
TGTGCCACCAGTAGGGGCACAGGGGGCATAGAGACCCAGTACTTC
CATSRGTGGIETQYF
>TRBJ2-2|TRBV7-3|15|.|TRBD2
TGTGCCAGCAGCTGGGGACTAGCGGGCACCGGGGAGCTGTTTTTT
CASSWGLAGTGELFF
>TRBJ2-5|TRBV19|16|.|TRBD2
TGTGCCAGTAGTACGACTAGCGGGAGTTTTGAGGAGACCCAGTACTTC
CASSTTSGSFEETQYF
>TRBJ2-3|TRBV29-1|13|.|.
TGCAGCGTTGAAGGAGCTAGCACAGATACGCAGTATTTT
CSVEGASTDTQYF
>TRBJ2-7|TRBV5-5|15|few|TRBD2
TGTGCCAGCAGCTTGGCCGGGCGGGGGGCCTACGAGCAGTACTTC
CASSLAGRGAYEQYF
>TRBJ1-5|TRBV6-1|13|.|.
TGTGCCAGCAGTGAAGTTACGGCGGAGCCCCAGCATTTT
CASSEVTAEPQHF
>TRBJ1-4|TRBV7-8|17|.|TRBD1
TGTGCCAGCAGCGGAGGGGGCGGAGGGGCGAGAAATGAAAAACTGTTTTTT
CASSGGGGGARNEKLFF
>TRBJ1-4|TRBV3-1/TRBV3-2|12|.|.
TGTGCCAGCAGCCCGGGGAGTGAAAAACTGTTTTTT
CASSPGSEKLFF
>TRBJ1-5|TRBV19|17|.|TRBD1
TGTGCCAGTGCCGGGACAGGGGGTATAAGGAGCAATCAGCCCCAGCATTTT
CASAGTGGIRSNQPQHF
>TRBJ2-1|TRBV6-5|15|.|.
TGTGCCAGCAGTCCATCCCTGGGCGTATTCAATGAGCAGTTCTTC
CASSPSLGVFNEQFF
>TRBJ2-3|TRBV5-1|16|.|TRBD2
TGCGCCAGCAGAAAAGGGCTAGCGGGCACCACAGATACGCAGTATTTT
CASRKGLAGTTDTQYF
>TRBJ2-1|TRBV9|16|.|.
TGTGCCAGCAGCGTGGACATGCGAGGAGCCTACAATGAGCAGTTCTTC
CASSVDMRGAYNEQFF
>TRBJ2-7|TRBV29-1|16|.|TRBD1
TGCAGCGTTGATGGCCTACCGGGACAGGGAGTATACGAGCAGTACTTC
CSVDGLPGQGVYEQYF